This entry describes one T cell receptor (beta chain). Since a far larger clone is one base different, this is likely a read error. The sample belongs to a study of prognosis after radiotherapy for stage I lung cancer. Two-round multiplex PCR on genomic DNA was the method by which TCR beta CDR3 was amplified. Primers targeting each individual TRBV and TRBJ gene were applied in first-round PCR. TCRdb redid the calling of the multiplex PCR reads with MiXCR, one entry per CDR3 protein. Of 15,000 to 20,000 distinct CDR3 sequences detected, roughly 31% appear once; the ten largest clones hold roughly 25%. This clonotype originated in a donor at least 50 years old with non-small cell lung cancer. The sample consisted of PBMCs, taken before or after stereotactic body radiation therapy (not recorded which).

The CDR3 DNA sequence: TGTGCCAGCAGTCCTGGGGTGTGTCGAGAGACCCAGTACTTC. It codes for CASSPGVCRETQYF. The chain combines TRBV6-2 or TRBV6-3 with TRBJ2-4; D ambiguous. The tail of the sequence fits TRBJ2-5 better, so the J call may be wrong. The CDR3 contains 14 residues. Germline CDR1 and CDR2: MNHEY and SVGEGT.